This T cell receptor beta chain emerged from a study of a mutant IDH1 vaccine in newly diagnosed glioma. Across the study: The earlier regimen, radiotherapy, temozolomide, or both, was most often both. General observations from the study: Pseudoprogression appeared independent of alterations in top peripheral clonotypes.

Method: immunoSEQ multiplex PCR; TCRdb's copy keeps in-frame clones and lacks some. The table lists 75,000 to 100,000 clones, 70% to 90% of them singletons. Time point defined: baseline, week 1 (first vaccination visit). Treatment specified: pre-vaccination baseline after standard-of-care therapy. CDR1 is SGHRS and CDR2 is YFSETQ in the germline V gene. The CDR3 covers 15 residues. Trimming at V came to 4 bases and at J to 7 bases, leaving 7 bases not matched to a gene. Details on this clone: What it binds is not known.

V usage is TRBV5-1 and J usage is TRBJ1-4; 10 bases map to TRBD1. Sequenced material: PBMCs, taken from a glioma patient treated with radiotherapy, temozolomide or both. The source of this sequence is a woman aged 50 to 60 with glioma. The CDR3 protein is CASSVSGTGAEKLFF. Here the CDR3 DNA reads TGCGCCAGCAGCGTATCCGGGACAGGGGCTGAAAAACTGTTTTTT.